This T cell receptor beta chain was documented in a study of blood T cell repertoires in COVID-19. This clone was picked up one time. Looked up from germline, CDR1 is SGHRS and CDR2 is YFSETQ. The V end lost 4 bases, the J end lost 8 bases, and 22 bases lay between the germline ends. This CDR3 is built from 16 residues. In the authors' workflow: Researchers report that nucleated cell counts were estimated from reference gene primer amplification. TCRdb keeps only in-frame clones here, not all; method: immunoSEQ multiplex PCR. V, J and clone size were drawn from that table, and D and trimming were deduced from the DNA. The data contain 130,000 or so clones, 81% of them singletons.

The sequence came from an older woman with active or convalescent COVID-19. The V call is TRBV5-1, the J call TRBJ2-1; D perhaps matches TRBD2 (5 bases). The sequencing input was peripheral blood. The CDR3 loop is CASSLNSNSGNHEQFF. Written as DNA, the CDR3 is TGCGCCAGCAGCCTTAATAGCAATTCGGGAAACCATGAGCAGTTCTTC. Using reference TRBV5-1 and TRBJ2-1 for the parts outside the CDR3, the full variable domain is KAGVTQTPRYLIKTRGQQVTLSCSPISGHRSVSWYQQTPGQGLQFLFEYFSETQRNKGNFPGRFSGRQFSNSRSEMNVSTLELGDSALYLCASSLNSNSGNHEQFFGPGTRLTVL.